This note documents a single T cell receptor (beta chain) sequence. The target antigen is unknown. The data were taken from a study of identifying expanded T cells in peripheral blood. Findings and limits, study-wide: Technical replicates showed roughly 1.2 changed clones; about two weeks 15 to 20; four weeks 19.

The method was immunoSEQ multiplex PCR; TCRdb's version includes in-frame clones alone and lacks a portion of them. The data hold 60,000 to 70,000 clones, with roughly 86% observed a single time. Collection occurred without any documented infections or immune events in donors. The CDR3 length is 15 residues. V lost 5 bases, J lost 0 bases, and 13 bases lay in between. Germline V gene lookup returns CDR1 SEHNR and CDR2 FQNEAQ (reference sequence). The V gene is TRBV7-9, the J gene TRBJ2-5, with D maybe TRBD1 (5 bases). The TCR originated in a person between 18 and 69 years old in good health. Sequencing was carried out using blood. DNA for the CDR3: TGTGCCAGCAGCACTCCCCGACAGTACCAAGAGACCCAGTACTTC. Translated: CASSTPRQYQETQYF.